The 12 T cell receptor beta chains reported below all come from one sample, sequenced in a study of OX40 agonist ivuxolimab in advanced cancers. Sequencing was performed with immunoSEQ multiplex PCR; in TCRdb, only in-frame clones are kept and a portion is missing. There are some 17,000 clones in the sample; around 77% occur only once, and roughly 25% lies in the top ten. The sequencing used CD4+ or CD8+ T cells sorted from blood, collected in a trial of the OX40 agonist ivuxolimab. These TCRs come from an adult with an advanced solid tumor such as melanoma, head and neck, liver or kidney cancer.

The rearrangement links TRBV27 to TRBJ1-5; a possible D gene is TRBD1 (5 bases). This CDR3 is 14 amino acids long. Germline CDR1 and CDR2: MNHEY and SMNVEV (reference sequence). The V gene lost 2 bases and the J gene lost 3 bases, with 8 bases spanning the gap. CDR3 residues: CASSLAGTNQPQHF. The DNA of the CDR3 is TGTGCCAGCAGTTTAGCAGGGACCAATCAGCCCCAGCATTTT.

V usage is TRBV6-5 and J usage is TRBJ1-1; D not certain. This CDR3 comprises 15 residues. With 0 bases removed from V and 1 base from J, the gap between germline ends came to 9 bases. The germline V gene encodes CDR1 MNHEY and CDR2 SVGAGI. The DNA for the CDR3 is TGTGCCAGCAGTTACTCTCTAGCCACGAACACTGAAGCTTTCTTT. It encodes CASSYSLATNTEAFF.

The rearrangement uses TRBV6-5 and TRBJ2-7; 10 bases agree with TRBD1. J lost 6 bases, V lost 10 bases, and 9 bases had no gene match. The CDR3 loop spans 13 amino acids. From germline, CDR1 is MNHEY and CDR2 SVGAGI. The CDR3 DNA is TGTGCCACCCGGGACAGGGGTTGGTTCGAGCAGTACTTC. Translation: CATRDRGWFEQYF.

This chain connects TRBV28 to TRBJ1-5; 7 nucleotides agree with TRBD1. The CDR3 extends over 14 amino acids. Germline assignment: CDR1 MDHEN and CDR2 SYDVKM. V shed 5 bases and J 1 base; nucleotides not matched to a gene: 2. CDR3 in amino acids: CASSPTGSNQPQHF. CDR3 in DNA: TGTGCCAGCAGTCCGACAGGGAGCAATCAGCCCCAGCATTTT.

The J gene is TRBJ2-7, the V gene TRBV7-9; 7 bases match TRBD1. The CDR3 is 15 amino acids. The germline CDR1 and CDR2 sequences are SEHNR and FQNEAQ (reference sequence). Trimming at V came to 2 bases and at J to 6 bases, leaving 10 bases not matched to a gene. CDR3 coding DNA: TGTGCCAGCAGCTTAAAAGGGGGCTTTGAGATCGAGCAGTACTTC. It specifies CASSLKGGFEIEQYF.

The chain uses TRBV4-1 and TRBJ1-2, with D possibly being TRBD1 (5 bases). Germline CDR1 is MGHRA and CDR2 is YSYEKL. V lost 0 bases and J lost 6, with 11 bases in between. The CDR3 sequence is 14 residues long. The CDR3 here is CASSQEGVEDGYTF. In DNA form, the CDR3 reads TGCGCCAGCAGCCAAGAAGGGGTGGAGGATGGCTACACCTTC.

This clone was seen a handful of times. This chain connects TRBV27 to TRBJ1-5; D is possibly TRBD1 (6 bases). Germline-derived CDR1 and CDR2 are MNHEY and SMNVEV (reference sequence). Trimming pared 0 bases from V and 5 bases from J, leaving 17 bases between. The CDR3 is 17 amino acids. The CDR3 DNA is TGTGCCAGCAGTTTATCGATTGGGGGCGGCGAAGATCAGCCCCAGCATTTT. It encodes CASSLSIGGGEDQPQHF.

The chain recombines TRBV4-1 with TRBJ2-5; 9 bases are shared with TRBD2. The germline V gene encodes CDR1 MGHRA and CDR2 YSYEKL. The CDR3 consists of 15 residues. V lost 1 base to trimming and J lost 5 bases; unmatched junction nucleotides: 5. The CDR3 protein is CASSQGSGSLETQYF. CDR3 coding DNA: TGCGCCAGCAGCCAAGGTAGCGGGAGTTTGGAGACCCAGTACTTC.

The genes are TRBV18 and TRBJ2-1; D possibly matches TRBD1 or TRBD2 (5 bases each). The germline V gene has CDR1 KGHSH and CDR2 LQKENI. Deletions cut 6 bases from V and 9 bases from J, with 21 bases between. The CDR3 spans 15 residues. The chain's CDR3 is CASSRASGARGEQFF. Written as DNA, the CDR3 is TGTGCCAGCTCCCGCGCCTCCGGGGCCCGTGGTGAGCAGTTCTTC.

CDR3 in amino acids: CASSITGGADYGYTF. DNA of the CDR3: TGTGCCAGTAGTATAACAGGGGGCGCAGACTATGGCTACACCTTC. The V call is TRBV19, the J call TRBJ1-2; 9 bases match TRBD1. CDR1 and CDR2 (germline): LNHDA, SQIVND (reference sequence). V shed 2 bases, J shed 3 bases, and the junction held 4 bases outside the gene matches. The CDR3 is 15 amino acids.

The V call is TRBV5-1, the J call TRBJ2-1, with TRBD2 identical over 16 bases. The CDR3 is 19 residues long. J lost 4 bases, V lost 1 base, and 8 bases had no gene match. In germline, CDR1 is SGHRS, CDR2 YFSETQ. The CDR3 nucleotides read TGCGCCAGCAGCTTGTACGGGACTAGCGGGAGGGTAGGGTACAATGAGCAGTTCTTC. Protein: CASSLYGTSGRVGYNEQFF.

The chain has TRBV27 and TRBJ2-7; D is perhaps TRBD2 (7 bases). V was clipped by 2 bases and J by 8 bases, with 16 bases between them. CDR1 MNHEY and CDR2 SMNVEV come from the germline V gene (reference sequence). There are 14 residues in the CDR3. CDR3: CASSLVGGGGKQYF. The CDR3 nucleotides are TGTGCCAGCAGTTTAGTTGGCGGGGGCGGCAAGCAGTACTTC.